Only a few counts were recorded for the clone carrying this T cell receptor (beta chain). As originally analysed: Reference gene primer amplification yielded estimated nucleated cell counts. Using immunoSEQ multiplex PCR, the repertoire was profiled, and TCRdb retains in-frame clones only, with some absent. D and trimming were read from the DNA, whereas the V and J calls and clone size are those reported in that table. The sample holds roughly 94,000 clones, around 84% seen once. The V gene end was trimmed by 7 bases and the J gene end by 4 bases; junction bases not matched to a gene: 9. Germline-derived CDR1 and CDR2 are MDHEN and SYDVKM. The CDR3 runs 15 residues. The sample comes from a study of blood T cell repertoires in COVID-19. Whole-study context: The samples span acute and convalescent COVID-19 from the United States, Italy and Spain.

The chain couples TRBV28 to TRBJ2-4; 8 bases line up with TRBD2. Sequencing was done on a sample of peripheral blood. The clonotype was recovered from a man aged 55 to 70 with acute or convalescent COVID-19. The CDR3 loop reads CASTNGRDPKNIQYF. CDR3 DNA sequence: TGTGCCAGCACCAACGGGAGGGACCCAAAAAACATTCAGTACTTC.